The 27 T cell receptor beta chains reported below all come from one sample, sequenced in a study of T cell responses to AZD1222 COVID-19 vaccine (dated by TCRdb to the early 2020s). The library was prepared using the immunoSEQ multiplex PCR assay. The immuneACCESS repertoire file appears here via TCRdb, limited to in-frame rearrangements. These files lack a portion of the clones; in checked studies, under half of the deficit traces to unresolved V genes, and the cause of the others is not known. The sample data list some 200,000 clones, and approximately 91% of these were observed just once. The ten biggest clones cover nearly 1% of the sample. The label giving this sample's time point can be read as: baseline before first vaccination. Sequenced here: peripheral blood, sampled on day 0 of AZD1222 vaccination. All receptors derive from an adult in good health.

This chain links TRBV11-3 with TRBJ2-5, with D perhaps being TRBD1 or TRBD2 (6 bases each). This CDR3 comprises 16 residues. Germline-derived CDR1 and CDR2 are SGHNT and YENEEA. V was trimmed by 2 bases and J by 2 bases, leaving 15 bases between them. The CDR3 reads CASSLSLGGRQETQYF. DNA of the CDR3: TGTGCCAGCAGCTTATCCTTGGGGGGCCGACAAGAGACCCAGTACTTC.

The chain uses TRBV15 and TRBJ1-2; 7 bases line up with TRBD1. Germline V gene lookup returns CDR1 LNHNV and CDR2 YYDKDF (reference sequence). Trimming cost V 0 bases and J 8 bases; bases outside gene matches: 9. The CDR3 is 15 residues long. In DNA form, the CDR3 reads TGTGCCACCAGCAGAGATAGGGGGCCGGCGCTGGGCTACACCTTC. Translated, it gives CATSRDRGPALGYTF.

The rearrangement joins TRBV19 to TRBJ1-5; D may be TRBD1 (5 bases). In germline, CDR1 is LNHDA, CDR2 SQIVND (reference sequence). V lost 3 bases to trimming and J lost 7 bases, with 7 bases between them. The CDR3 has 12 residues. CDR3 loop: CASSIEGQPQHF. CDR3 bases: TGTGCCAGTAGTATCGAGGGGCAGCCCCAGCATTTT.

This clone came up once. The genes are TRBV7-9 and TRBJ2-1, with unresolved D. Per germline, CDR1 SEHNR and CDR2 FQNEAQ (reference sequence). This CDR3 has 12 amino acids. The germline V and J ends were trimmed by 1 base and 10 bases, with 8 bases remaining between them. This chain's CDR3 is CASSLDSWEQFF. The CDR3 DNA reads as TGTGCCAGCAGCTTAGATTCTTGGGAGCAGTTCTTC.

The V gene is TRBV5-6, the J gene TRBJ2-7; 9 positions match TRBD1. V lost 5 bases, J lost 0 bases, and 3 bases stayed unmatched. CDR1 is SGHDT, CDR2 YYEEEE, per germline. The CDR3 length is 14 residues. The DNA for the CDR3 is TGTGCCAGCAGTCTGGGACAGGGCTCCTACGAGCAGTACTTC. This translates into CASSLGQGSYEQYF.

The chain couples TRBV5-5 to TRBJ1-3, with a weak D call TRBD1 (6 bases). V dropped 4 bases and J dropped 0 bases, with 11 bases sitting between them. The germline CDR1 and CDR2 sequences are SGHKS and YYEKEE (reference sequence). The CDR3 covers 15 residues. The CDR3 nucleotides are TGTGCCAGCAGCCAGGGGCTTCTCTCTGGAAACACCATATATTTT. This encodes CASSQGLLSGNTIYF.

V gene TRBV28 combines with J gene TRBJ1-1; TRBD1 matches at 8 bases. The CDR3 length is 16 residues. Germline values: CDR1 MDHEN, CDR2 SYDVKM. V lost 4 bases to trimming and J lost 2 bases; unmatched junction nucleotides: 9. The CDR3 here is CASSSTGVGKNTEAFF. In nucleotides, the CDR3 is TGTGCCAGCAGTTCGACAGGGGTCGGTAAAAACACTGAAGCTTTCTTT.

V and J are TRBV5-6 and TRBJ2-7; D uncertain. Germline V gives CDR1 SGHDT, CDR2 YYEEEE. Between the trimmed V and J ends, which lost 2 bases and 2 bases, there was a span of 17 bases. The CDR3 covers 16 residues. The CDR3 region has the DNA TGTGCCAGCAGCTTCGGTATCCAAGGACGGACCTACGAGCAGTACTTC. Its protein product is CASSFGIQGRTYEQYF.

The genes are TRBV2 and TRBJ2-3, with 12 bases aligning to TRBD2. After removal of 2 bases from V and 5 bases from J, the junction contained 5 bases not matched to a gene. The CDR3 sequence is 16 residues long. Germline loops: CDR1 SNHLY, CDR2 FYNNEI. CDR3 amino acids: CASSERASGGGDTQYF. DNA for the CDR3: TGTGCCAGCAGTGAAAGGGCTAGCGGGGGGGGAGATACGCAGTATTTT.

CDR3 protein: CASSYGHLSYEQYF. The CDR3 nucleotides are TGTGCCAGCAGTTACGGACATCTGTCCTACGAGCAGTACTTC. V is TRBV6-6 and J is TRBJ2-7; TRBD1 is a possible D gene (5 bases). The germline V and J ends were trimmed by 2 bases and 1 base, with 9 bases remaining between them. CDR3 length: 14 amino acids. Germline loops: CDR1 MNHNY, CDR2 SVGAGI (reference sequence).

This chain joins TRBV7-9 and TRBJ2-2; D remains unclear. CDR1 and CDR2 from the germline V gene are SEHNR and FQNEAQ (reference sequence). Trimming removed 1 base at V and 5 bases at J, with 8 bases between. This CDR3 is built from 14 residues. CDR3 region: CASSLVHQTGELFF. DNA for the CDR3: TGTGCCAGCAGCTTAGTTCATCAAACCGGGGAGCTGTTTTTT. The full variable domain, rest sourced from reference TRBV7-9 and TRBJ2-2, is DTGVSQNPRHKITKRGQNVTFRCDPISEHNRLYWYRQTLGQGPEFLTYFQNEAQLEKSRLLSDRFSAERPKGSFSTLEIQRTEQGDSAMYLCASSLVHQTGELFFGEGSRLTVL.

V gene TRBV2 combines with J gene TRBJ1-5, with D perhaps matching TRBD1 (5 bases). Trimming left V 5 bases short and J 4 bases short, with 21 bases between. CDR1 is SNHLY, CDR2 FYNNEI, per germline. CDR3 length equals 17 residues. In DNA form, the CDR3 reads TGTGCCAGCAGTCGCTCGTGGGGACTCGGGGAAAATCAGCCCCAGCATTTT. It yields the protein CASSRSWGLGENQPQHF.

The chain couples TRBV19 to TRBJ2-1; 10 bases map to TRBD2. This CDR3 contains 18 residues. Germline CDR1 reads LNHDA; CDR2 reads SQIVND (reference sequence). V shed 1 base, J shed 4 bases, and the junction held 10 bases outside the gene matches. CDR3 nucleotides: TGTGCCAGTAGTATAGTCCCATCCGGACTAGCGGCATACAATGAGCAGTTCTTC. Translated, it gives CASSIVPSGLAAYNEQFF.

V is TRBV11-2 and J is TRBJ2-5; TRBD2 might be the D (6 bases). V was clipped by 5 bases and J by 0 bases, with 13 bases between them. The CDR3 has 15 residues. CDR1 and CDR2 from the germline V gene are SGHAT and FQNNGV. Written as DNA, the CDR3 is TGTGCCAGCAGCGTTAGATGGGGGGACCAAGAGACCCAGTACTTC. Translated: CASSVRWGDQETQYF.

This chain joins TRBV24-1 and TRBJ1-1; the match to TRBD1 covers 7 bases. V was clipped by 9 bases and J by 7 bases; unmatched bases: 7. The CDR3 is 12 amino acids. CDR1 KGHDR and CDR2 SFDVKD come from the germline V gene. The CDR3 protein is CATAGGKGEAFF. CDR3 DNA sequence: TGTGCCACCGCAGGGGGAAAGGGTGAAGCTTTCTTT.

The genes are TRBV12-3 or TRBV12-4 and TRBJ2-4; D is possibly TRBD2 (6 bases). The V end was cut by 1 base, the J end by 6 bases, with 7 bases between. The CDR3 contains 13 residues. CDR3 coding DNA: TGTGCCAGCAGTTTAGAGGGAGGAAACATTCAGTACTTC. This gives the protein CASSLEGGNIQYF.

This clone was seen only a few times. The chain links TRBV7-3 to TRBJ1-2, with D possibly TRBD1 on 6 matching bases. V lost 5 bases, J lost 6 bases, and 13 bases lay in between. The germline V gene has CDR1 SGHTA and CDR2 FQGTGA. The CDR3 is 13 residues long. This CDR3 reads CASSLGQQNGYTF. The DNA of the CDR3 is TGTGCCAGCAGCCTCGGACAGCAAAATGGCTACACCTTC.

The chain is built from TRBV2 and TRBJ1-5; TRBD1 matches 8 bases. This CDR3 is 19 amino acids long. Germline loops: CDR1 SNHLY, CDR2 FYNNEI. V shed 3 bases, J shed 7 bases, and the junction held 20 bases outside the gene matches. The CDR3 spells CASSDPRWQGAGGLQPQHF. The CDR3 bases are TGTGCCAGCAGTGACCCCCGGTGGCAGGGGGCCGGTGGATTGCAGCCCCAGCATTTT.

The genes are TRBV11-2 and TRBJ2-1; D remains unclear. The CDR3 runs to 16 residues. V lost 0 bases to trimming and J lost 0 bases, with 9 bases between them. In germline, CDR1 is SGHAT, CDR2 FQNNGV. The CDR3, as DNA: TGTGCCAGCAGCTTAGAGGGCAGGTACTCCTACAATGAGCAGTTCTTC. Encoded protein: CASSLEGRYSYNEQFF.

This chain uses TRBV12-3 or TRBV12-4 with TRBJ2-7; D gene unclear. CDR3 length: 13 residues. The germline V and J ends were trimmed by 6 bases and 7 bases, with 16 bases remaining between them. The CDR3: CASRPQSFGEQYF. The CDR3 region has the DNA TGTGCCAGCAGACCACAGAGCTTCGGTGAGCAGTACTTC.

The rearrangement joins TRBV2 to TRBJ1-4, with D tentatively TRBD1 (5 bases). The V and J ends lost 1 base and 5 bases respectively, with 17 bases between them. CDR1 and CDR2 (germline): SNHLY, FYNNEI. The CDR3 is made up of 17 amino acids. CDR3 residues: CASSEERGLFPNEKLFF. For the CDR3, the DNA is TGTGCCAGCAGTGAAGAAAGGGGTCTTTTTCCCAATGAAAAACTGTTTTTT.

The chain employs TRBV19 and TRBJ1-4, with a possible D match to TRBD1 (5 bases). Looked up from germline, CDR1 is LNHDA and CDR2 is SQIVND (reference sequence). The CDR3 extends over 15 amino acids. Deletions cut 4 bases from V and 2 bases from J, with 11 bases between. The CDR3: CASSRNRKTNEKLFF. As DNA, the CDR3 is TGTGCCAGTAGTAGGAACAGGAAGACTAATGAAAAACTGTTTTTT. The full variable domain, with the rest looked up from reference TRBV19 and TRBJ1-4, is DGGITQSPKYLFRKEGQNVTLSCEQNLNHDAMYWYRQDPGQGLRLIYYSQIVNDFQKGDIAEGYSVSREKKESFPLTVTSAQKNPTAFYLCASSRNRKTNEKLFFGSGTQLSVL.

The rearrangement joins TRBV7-3 to TRBJ1-3, with D hard to call. The CDR3 covers 15 residues. V was shortened by 1 base and J by 1 base, with 8 bases between the two germline ends. Germline values: CDR1 SGHTA, CDR2 FQGTGA. Here the CDR3 DNA reads TGTGCCAGCAGCTTAAGTGCACAGTCTGGAAACACCATATATTTT. The encoded protein is CASSLSAQSGNTIYF. The full variable domain, its missing parts supplied by reference TRBV7-3 and TRBJ1-3, is GAGVSQTPSNKVTEKGKYVELRCDPISGHTALYWYRQSLGQGPEFLIYFQGTGAADDSGLPNDRFFAVRPEGSVSTLKIQRTERGDSAVYLCASSLSAQSGNTIYFGEGSWLTVV.

V is TRBV6-1 and J is TRBJ2-3; no clear D gene. Germline loops: CDR1 MNHNS, CDR2 SASEGT. The CDR3 contains 15 residues. The V end lost 3 bases, the J end lost 2 bases, and 12 bases lay between the germline ends. CDR3 sequence (DNA): TGTGCCAGCAGTGATCCAAAATACTACACAGATACGCAGTATTTT. Its protein product is CASSDPKYYTDTQYF.

The V call is TRBV6-2 or TRBV6-3, the J call TRBJ2-1; D is undetermined. V dropped 3 bases and J dropped 2 bases, with 11 bases sitting between them. Germline assignment: CDR1 MNHEY and CDR2 SVGEGT. The CDR3 runs 15 residues. This chain's CDR3 is CASSYRRSAYNEQFF. The CDR3 nucleotides are TGTGCCAGCAGTTATCGCCGTTCTGCCTACAATGAGCAGTTCTTC.

As regards this clone: This sample also contains other DNA sequences that code for the same CDR3. The chain has TRBV5-1 and TRBJ1-3; possible D gene TRBD1, 6 bases. The CDR3 loop spans 15 amino acids. With 0 bases removed from V and 2 bases from J, the gap between germline ends came to 9 bases. In germline, CDR1 is SGHRS, CDR2 YFSETQ. The DNA for the CDR3 is TGCGCCAGCAGCTTGGCTGCAGGGGCTGGAAACACCATATATTTT. This gives the protein CASSLAAGAGNTIYF.

The J gene is TRBJ2-5, the V gene TRBV5-5; D is undetermined. Per germline, CDR1 SGHKS and CDR2 YYEKEE (reference sequence). Trimming took off 0 bases at V and 1 base at J, with 7 bases between the two ends. The CDR3 extends over 14 amino acids. The CDR3 loop reads CASSLAGSQETQYF. CDR3 DNA: TGTGCCAGCAGCTTGGCCGGCAGCCAAGAGACCCAGTACTTC.